These 9 T cell receptor beta chains came from one sample sequenced in a study of T cell responses to AZD1222 COVID-19 vaccine. Some clones are missing from TCRdb's copy, which holds only in-frame ones; the method was immunoSEQ multiplex PCR. This sample yields tens of thousands of clones, of which 70% to 90% are seen a single time; about 1.6% belongs to the top ten. Material: peripheral blood, obtained on day 0 of AZD1222 vaccination. Every receptor here comes from an adult in good health.

V usage is TRBV5-1 and J usage is TRBJ1-1, with D perhaps matching TRBD1 (6 bases). V was shortened by 3 bases and J by 5 bases, with 14 bases between the two germline ends. Germline assignment: CDR1 SGHRS and CDR2 YFSETQ. This CDR3 has 14 amino acids. The CDR3 DNA sequence: TGCGCCAGCAGCTCGACAGGCGGAGGGACTGAAGCTTTCTTT. Translating it yields CASSSTGGGTEAFF.

The J gene is TRBJ2-1, the V gene TRBV5-1; no firm D call. Germline CDR1 and CDR2: SGHRS and YFSETQ. The length of the CDR3 is 15 residues. V was cut by 2 bases and J by 0 bases, with 9 bases left in between. The CDR3 spells CASSFTASSYNEQFF. The CDR3 DNA reads as TGCGCCAGCAGCTTTACAGCCAGCTCCTACAATGAGCAGTTCTTC.

The gene calls are TRBV19 and TRBJ2-5; D unclear. V was cut by 6 bases and J by 5 bases, with 19 bases left in between. The CDR3 is 15 amino acids. Germline-derived CDR1 and CDR2 are LNHDA and SQIVND (reference sequence). CDR3 residues: CASSKLSSRPETQYF. DNA of the CDR3: TGTGCCAGTAGCAAACTCTCCTCCCGACCGGAGACCCAGTACTTC. The full variable domain, rest sourced from reference TRBV19 and TRBJ2-5, is DGGITQSPKYLFRKEGQNVTLSCEQNLNHDAMYWYRQDPGQGLRLIYYSQIVNDFQKGDIAEGYSVSREKKESFPLTVTSAQKNPTAFYLCASSKLSSRPETQYFGPGTRLLVL.

The rearrangement uses TRBV7-2 and TRBJ1-1; D is ambiguous. The CDR3 is made up of 15 amino acids. The ends were cut back, 1 base at V and 0 bases at J, with 9 bases in the middle. Germline V gene data show CDR1 as SGHTA and CDR2 as FQGNSA. The CDR3: CASSLGSGVNTEAFF. The CDR3 DNA reads as TGTGCCAGCAGCTTAGGGAGCGGGGTGAACACTGAAGCTTTCTTT.

CDR3 DNA: TGTGCCAGCAGCCCGTCTGCGGGGGACAGCTACAATGAGCAGTTCTTC. Its translation: CASSPSAGDSYNEQFF. The chain links TRBV14 to TRBJ2-1; TRBD1 or TRBD2 may be the D gene (7 bases each). From germline, CDR1 is SGHDN and CDR2 FVKESK. Trimming removed 4 bases from V and 3 bases from J, with 16 bases in between. The CDR3 spans 16 residues. Based on the CDR3 plus reference TRBV14 and TRBJ2-1, the full variable domain is EAGVTQFPSHSVIEKGQTVTLRCDPISGHDNLYWYRRVMGKEIKFLLHFVKESKQDESGMPNNRFLAERTGGTYSTLKVQPAELEDSGVYFCASSPSAGDSYNEQFFGPGTRLTVL.

V is TRBV21-1 and J is TRBJ1-5; TRBD1, the D gene given by the table, was not confirmed from the DNA. TRBV21-1 is annotated as a pseudogene. This CDR3 contains 15 residues. CDR3 sequence reads: CASSNPHTWAQPQHF. The CDR3 DNA reads as TGTGCCAGCAGCAACCCTCATACGTGGGCTCAGCCCCAGCATTTT.

The rearrangement joins TRBV7-2 to TRBJ2-1, with D uncertain. The CDR3 consists of 14 residues. From germline, CDR1 is SGHTA and CDR2 FQGNSA. The V and J ends lost 5 bases and 0 bases respectively, with 8 bases between them. The CDR3 DNA is TGTGCCAGCAGCCCGGACGGCTCCTACAATGAGCAGTTCTTC. Translating gives CASSPDGSYNEQFF.

This chain connects TRBV10-3 to TRBJ1-1; the D is unclear. V lost 7 bases and J lost 1, with 16 bases in between. The CDR3 extends over 15 amino acids. CDR1 and CDR2 (germline): ENHRY, SYGVKD. CDR3 residues: CAINGDRRPNTEAFF. The CDR3 nucleotides are TGTGCCATCAATGGCGACCGCCGGCCGAACACTGAAGCTTTCTTT.

The chain carries TRBV28 and TRBJ2-2; 7 nucleotides line up with TRBD2. The CDR3 has 17 amino acids. Germline trimming cut 6 bases from V and 6 bases from J; bases unmatched to any gene: 16. Germline V gives CDR1 MDHEN, CDR2 SYDVKM. CDR3: CASRVGGRKKHSGELFF. DNA of the CDR3: TGTGCCAGCAGGGTGGGAGGGAGGAAAAAACACTCCGGGGAGCTGTTTTTT.